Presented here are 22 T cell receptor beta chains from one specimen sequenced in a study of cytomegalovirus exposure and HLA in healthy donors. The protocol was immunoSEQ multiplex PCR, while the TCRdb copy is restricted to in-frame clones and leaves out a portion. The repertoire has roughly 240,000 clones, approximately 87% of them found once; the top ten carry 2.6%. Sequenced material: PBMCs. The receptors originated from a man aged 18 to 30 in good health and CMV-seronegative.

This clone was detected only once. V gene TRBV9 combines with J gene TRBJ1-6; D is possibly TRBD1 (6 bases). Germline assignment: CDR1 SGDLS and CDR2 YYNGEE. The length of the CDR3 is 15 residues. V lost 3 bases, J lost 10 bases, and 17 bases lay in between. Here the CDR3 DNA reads TGTGCCAGCAGCGCCGGGGAGGGGGGAGGCTCACCCCTCCACTTT. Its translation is CASSAGEGGGSPLHF. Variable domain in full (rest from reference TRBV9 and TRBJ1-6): DSGVTQTPKHLITATGQRVTLRCSPRSGDLSVYWYQQSLDQGLQFLIQYYNGEERAKGNILERFSAQQFPDLHSELNLSSLELGDSALYFCASSAGEGGGSPLHFGNGTRLTVT.

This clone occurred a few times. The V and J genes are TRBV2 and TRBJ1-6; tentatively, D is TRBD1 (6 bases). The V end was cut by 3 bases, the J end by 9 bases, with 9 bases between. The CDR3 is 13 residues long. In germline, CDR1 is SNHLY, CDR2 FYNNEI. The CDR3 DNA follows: TGTGCCAGCAGTGATGGACAGAGTTCACCCCTCCACTTT. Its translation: CASSDGQSSPLHF.

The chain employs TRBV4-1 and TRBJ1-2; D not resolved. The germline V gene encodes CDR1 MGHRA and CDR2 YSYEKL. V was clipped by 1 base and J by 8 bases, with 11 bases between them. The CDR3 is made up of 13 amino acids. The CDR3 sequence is CASSQVSSQGYTF. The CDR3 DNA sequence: TGCGCCAGCAGCCAAGTATCCTCGCAGGGCTACACCTTC.

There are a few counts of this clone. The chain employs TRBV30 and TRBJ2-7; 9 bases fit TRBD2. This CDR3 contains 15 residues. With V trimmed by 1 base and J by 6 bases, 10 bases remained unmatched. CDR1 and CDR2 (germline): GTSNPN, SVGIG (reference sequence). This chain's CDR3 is CAWSGGRVFGSEQYF. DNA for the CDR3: TGTGCCTGGAGTGGCGGGAGGGTCTTTGGTTCCGAGCAGTACTTC.

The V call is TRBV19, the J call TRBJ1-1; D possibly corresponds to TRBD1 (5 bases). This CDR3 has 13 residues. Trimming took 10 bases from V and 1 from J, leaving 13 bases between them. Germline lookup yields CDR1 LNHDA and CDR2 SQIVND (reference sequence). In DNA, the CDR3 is TGTGCCACCGTGGGGCACTCGAACACTGAAGCTTTCTTT. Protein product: CATVGHSNTEAFF.

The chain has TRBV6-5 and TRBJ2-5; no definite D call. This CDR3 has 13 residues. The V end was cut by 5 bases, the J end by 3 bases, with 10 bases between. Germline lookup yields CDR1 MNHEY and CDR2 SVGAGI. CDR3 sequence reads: CASSQTSEETQYF. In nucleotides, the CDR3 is TGTGCCAGCAGTCAGACATCCGAAGAGACCCAGTACTTC.

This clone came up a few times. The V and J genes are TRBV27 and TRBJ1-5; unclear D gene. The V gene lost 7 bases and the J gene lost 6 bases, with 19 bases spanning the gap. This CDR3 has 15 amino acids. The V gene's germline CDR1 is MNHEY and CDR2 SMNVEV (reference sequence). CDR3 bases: TGTGCCAGCACCCTAGACCCACACGGCGGTCAGCCCCAGCATTTT. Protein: CASTLDPHGGQPQHF.

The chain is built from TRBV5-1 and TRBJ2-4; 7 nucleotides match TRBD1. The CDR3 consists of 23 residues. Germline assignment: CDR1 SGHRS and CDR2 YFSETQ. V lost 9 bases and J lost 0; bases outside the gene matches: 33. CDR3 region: CATTGETGIVSLGWPVAKNIQYF. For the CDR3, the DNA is TGCGCCACCACAGGGGAGACAGGGATCGTATCCCTGGGGTGGCCTGTAGCCAAAAACATTCAGTACTTC. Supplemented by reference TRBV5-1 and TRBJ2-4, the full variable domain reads KAGVTQTPRYLIKTRGQQVTLSCSPISGHRSVSWYQQTPGQGLQFLFEYFSETQRNKGNFPGRFSGRQFSNSRSEMNVSTLELGDSALYLCATTGETGIVSLGWPVAKNIQYFGAGTRLSVL.

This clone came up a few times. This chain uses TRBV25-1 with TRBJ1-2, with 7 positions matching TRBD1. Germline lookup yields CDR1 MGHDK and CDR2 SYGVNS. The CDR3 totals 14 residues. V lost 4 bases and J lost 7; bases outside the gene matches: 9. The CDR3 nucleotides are TGTGCCAGCAGTGTGGGGGGACAGTCTGGTGGCTACACCTTC. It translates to CASSVGGQSGGYTF.

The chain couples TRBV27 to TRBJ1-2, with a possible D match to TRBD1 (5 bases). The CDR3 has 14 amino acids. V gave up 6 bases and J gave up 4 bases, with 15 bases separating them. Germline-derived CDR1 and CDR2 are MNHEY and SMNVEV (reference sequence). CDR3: CASSSREMFYGYTF. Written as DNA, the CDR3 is TGTGCCAGCAGCAGCAGGGAAATGTTCTATGGCTACACCTTC.

The DNA of the CDR3 is TGTGCCACCAAAGGTATATCTGACAATCATGAAAAACTGTTTTTT. Translated: CATKGISDNHEKLFF. J is TRBJ1-4 and V is TRBV10-3, with D hard to call. Germline CDR1 reads ENHRY; CDR2 reads SYGVKD. CDR3 length equals 15 residues. Trimming left V 10 bases short and J 6 bases short, with 21 bases between.

CDR3 DNA: TGCGCCAGCAGTATTCCCGGGACAGTCGAGCAGTACTTC. The encoded protein is CASSIPGTVEQYF. The genes are TRBV10-2 and TRBJ2-7, with 7 bases matching TRBD1. V was clipped by 5 bases and J by 6 bases; unmatched bases: 7. Germline CDR1 reads WSHSY; CDR2 reads SAAADI. This CDR3 has 13 residues.

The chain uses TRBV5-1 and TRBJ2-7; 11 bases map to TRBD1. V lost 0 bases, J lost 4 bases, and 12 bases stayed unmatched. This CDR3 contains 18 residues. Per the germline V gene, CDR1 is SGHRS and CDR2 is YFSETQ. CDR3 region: CASSLGYVGTGGRYEQYF. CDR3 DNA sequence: TGCGCCAGCAGCTTGGGATATGTAGGGACAGGGGGACGATACGAGCAGTACTTC. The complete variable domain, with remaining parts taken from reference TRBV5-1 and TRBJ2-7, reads KAGVTQTPRYLIKTRGQQVTLSCSPISGHRSVSWYQQTPGQGLQFLFEYFSETQRNKGNFPGRFSGRQFSNSRSEMNVSTLELGDSALYLCASSLGYVGTGGRYEQYFGPGTRLTVT.

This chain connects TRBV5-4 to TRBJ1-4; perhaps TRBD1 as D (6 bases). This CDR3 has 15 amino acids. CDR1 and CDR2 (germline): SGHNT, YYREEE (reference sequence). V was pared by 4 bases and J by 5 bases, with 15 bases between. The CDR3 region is CASSPQTGRNEKLFF. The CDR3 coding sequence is TGTGCCAGCAGCCCCCAAACAGGGAGAAATGAAAAACTGTTTTTT.

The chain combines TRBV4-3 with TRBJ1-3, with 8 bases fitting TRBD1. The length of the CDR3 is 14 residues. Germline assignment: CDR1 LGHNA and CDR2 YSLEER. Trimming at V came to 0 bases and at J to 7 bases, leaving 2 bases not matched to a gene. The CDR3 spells CASSQETGGNTIYF. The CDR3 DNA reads TGCGCCAGCAGCCAAGAAACAGGGGGGAACACCATATATTTT.

As DNA, the CDR3 is TGTGCCAGCAGCACATCAAGACTAGCGGAGACAGATACGCAGTATTTT. It translates to CASSTSRLAETDTQYF. The rearrangement joins TRBV7-9 to TRBJ2-3; TRBD2 matches 9 bases. This CDR3 comprises 16 residues. V lost 5 bases and J lost 3; bases outside the gene matches: 9. Germline values: CDR1 SEHNR, CDR2 FQNEAQ (reference sequence).

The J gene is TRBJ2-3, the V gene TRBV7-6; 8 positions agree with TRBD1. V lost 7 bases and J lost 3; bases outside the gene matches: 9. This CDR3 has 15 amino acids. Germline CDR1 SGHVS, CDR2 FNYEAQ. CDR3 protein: CASNPGQGRTDTQYF. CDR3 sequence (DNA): TGTGCCAGCAATCCTGGACAGGGAAGGACAGATACGCAGTATTTT.

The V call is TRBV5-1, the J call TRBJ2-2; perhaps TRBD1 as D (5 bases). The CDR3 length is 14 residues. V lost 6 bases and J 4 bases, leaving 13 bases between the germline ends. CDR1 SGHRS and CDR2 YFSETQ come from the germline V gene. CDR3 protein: CASKGQGITGELFF. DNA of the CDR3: TGCGCCAGCAAGGGGCAGGGTATCACCGGGGAGCTGTTTTTT.

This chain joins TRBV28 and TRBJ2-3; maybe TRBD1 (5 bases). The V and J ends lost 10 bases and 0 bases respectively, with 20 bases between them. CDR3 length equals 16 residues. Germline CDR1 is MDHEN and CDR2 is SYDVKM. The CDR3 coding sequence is TGTGCCACCAGGCCAGGGCCCACTAAAAGCACAGATACGCAGTATTTT. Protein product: CATRPGPTKSTDTQYF.

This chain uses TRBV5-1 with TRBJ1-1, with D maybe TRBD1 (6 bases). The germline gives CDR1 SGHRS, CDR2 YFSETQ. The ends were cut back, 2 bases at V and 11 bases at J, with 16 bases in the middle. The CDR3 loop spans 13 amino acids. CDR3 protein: CASSLPDSLRAFF. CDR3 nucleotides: TGCGCCAGCAGCTTACCGGACAGTCTGCGTGCTTTCTTT.

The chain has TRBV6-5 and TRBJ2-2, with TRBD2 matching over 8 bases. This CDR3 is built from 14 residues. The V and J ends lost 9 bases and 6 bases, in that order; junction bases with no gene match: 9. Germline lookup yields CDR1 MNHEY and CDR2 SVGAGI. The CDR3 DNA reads TGTGCCAGAAGCGGGAGTTCGGGGGCCGGGGAGCTGTTTTTT. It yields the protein CARSGSSGAGELFF.

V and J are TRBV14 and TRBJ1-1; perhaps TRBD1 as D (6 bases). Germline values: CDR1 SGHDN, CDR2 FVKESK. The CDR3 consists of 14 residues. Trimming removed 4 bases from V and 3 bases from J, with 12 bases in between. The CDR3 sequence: CASSLKGHYTEAFF. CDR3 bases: TGTGCCAGCAGCCTGAAGGGACATTACACTGAAGCTTTCTTT.